One T cell receptor beta chain is described in this entry. What it binds is not known. The junction departs from the called germline gene at one end, perhaps through a read error. Unsorted bulk tissue (roughly 20-31 mg) underwent RNA and DNA co-extraction. The CDR3 has 18 residues. Germline V CDR1 and CDR2: MGHRA, YSYEKL. TCR beta cDNA was reverse-transcribed from 450 to 500 ng of total RNA. The reaction used a constant-region primer and ProtoScript II reverse transcriptase. Library construction for TCR beta comprised three nested multiplex PCR rounds performed with slightly modified ARM-PCR. TRBV1-TRBV30 forward primers and a C-beta reverse primer were used in the first two PCR rounds, which each ran for nine to ten cycles. Each CDR3 protein gets one entry after TCRdb re-called the multiplex PCR reads with MiXCR. The sample holds approximately 60,000 distinct CDR3 sequences, 71% seen once. The data stem from a study of tumor-infiltrating lymphocytes in primary liver carcinoma.

Findings and limits, study-wide: Only about 7-24% of top clones appeared in all five tumor regions.

The TCR sequence derives from a man aged 35-49 years with primary liver carcinoma and hepatitis B virus infection. The chain joins TRBV4-1 to TRBJ2-3, with 10 bases matching TRBD2. Sequencing was performed on liver tumor tissue from sampling region 2. Documented subset: tumor region T2, inferior pole. CDR3 in DNA: TGCGCCAGTAGCCAGACTATTGCCCTAGCGGGAGTCACCGATACGCAGTGTTTT. Its protein product is CASSQTIALAGVTDTQCF.